The present entry profiles one TCR beta chain with its context. This clonotype was seen more than once but under ten times. No cognate antigen has been identified for it. No per-base quality is available; no much larger clone lies one base away. The data originate from a study of type 1 regulatory T cells (dated by TCRdb to the early 2020s). Study-wide context: The study characterized an in vitro protocol that generated a Tr1-enriched, alloantigen-specific CD4 T cell product named T-allo10. T-allo10 was being tested clinically in patients with hematological malignancies who were undergoing allogeneic hematopoietic stem cell transplantation.

The listed sequencing device is Illumina MiSeq. TCRdb itself trimmed the public reads at Q25 with fastp, ran MiXCR and retained productive beta chains. A single entry per CDR3 protein holds the most common genes and DNA from its merged rows. This sample is represented by 75,000 to 100,000 distinct CDR3 sequences; 25% to 40% of them were singletons. The ten largest clones add up to 2.2% of the sample. The CDR3 runs 16 amino acids, cysteine and phenylalanine included. The retained sequence is limited to the CDR3, 48 bases, with the frame set at the first base. Trimming accounts for 3 bases at V and 4 bases at J, while the number of junction bases matched to no gene is 5. The germline V gene yields SGHTA for CDR1 and FQGNSA for CDR2.

The rearranged segments are TRBV7-2 and TRBJ1-3; 11 bases in the middle match TRBD1. Sample: CD4+ T cells, either the whole sample or a sorted fraction (not recorded which). The receptor was derived from a human donor in good health. This receptor has the CDR3 CASSFGQGAAGNTIYF. The DNA is TGTGCCAGCAGCTTCGGACAGGGGGCGGCCGGAAACACCATATATTTT.